This T cell receptor (beta chain) comes out of a study of shared clonotypes between healthy human individuals. Turning to this clone: Its antigen is not identified.

The CDR3 has 14 residues. Germline V gene data show CDR1 as MNHEY and CDR2 as SVGAGI. Trimming removed 0 bases at V and 9 bases at J, with 15 bases between. Findings of the study overall: The sharing of roughly 5% of naive CD4 clonotypes was seen across several donors.

The CD4+ fraction was divided into a CD45RA+ naive subset and a CD45RA-negative memory subset. For every subset, genomic DNA was evenly distributed across several immunoSEQ plates. The DNA input per sorted-subset replicate PCR was 200 ng, corresponding to roughly 31,000 T cell genomes. This table comes from immunoSEQ multiplex PCR, and its TCRdb copy is limited to in-frame clones, with some not included. This table holds fewer than 1.6 million clones, around 98.5% found once. The genes are TRBV6-5 and TRBJ2-7, with D unclear. Sequenced input: naive CD4+ T cells sorted from blood. Subset meaning: CD45RA+ positively selected. This TCR derives from a man aged 25-45 years in good health. The chain's CDR3 is CASSYSMADLGQYF. In nucleotides, the CDR3 is TGTGCCAGCAGTTACTCGATGGCCGACTTGGGGCAGTACTTC.